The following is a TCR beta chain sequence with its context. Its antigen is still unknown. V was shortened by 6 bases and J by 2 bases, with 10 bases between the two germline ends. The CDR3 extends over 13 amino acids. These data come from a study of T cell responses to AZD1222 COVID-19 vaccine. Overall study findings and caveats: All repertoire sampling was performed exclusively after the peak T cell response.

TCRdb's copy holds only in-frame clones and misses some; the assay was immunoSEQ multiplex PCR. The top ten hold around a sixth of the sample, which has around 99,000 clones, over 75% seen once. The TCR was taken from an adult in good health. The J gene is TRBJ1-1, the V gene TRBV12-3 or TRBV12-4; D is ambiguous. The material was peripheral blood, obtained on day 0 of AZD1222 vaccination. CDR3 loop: CASSPLGNTEAFF. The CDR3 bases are TGTGCCAGCAGCCCCTTAGGTAACACTGAAGCTTTCTTT.